These 18 T cell receptor beta chains originate from one sample sequenced in a study of shared clonotypes between healthy human individuals. Here immunoSEQ multiplex PCR was the method, and the copy in TCRdb shows in-frame clones only, minus some. The sample shows 950,000 to 1,300,000 clones, approximately 72% of them seen only once. Source material: memory CD4+ T cells sorted from blood. As to subset: CD45RA-negative fraction. Every receptor here comes from a man aged 18 to 29 in good health.

This sequence joins TRBV7-2 and TRBJ2-3, with D perhaps TRBD2 (5 bases). Trimming left V 1 base short and J 5 bases short, with 13 bases between. The CDR3 is made up of 15 amino acids. The V gene's germline CDR1 is SGHTA and CDR2 FQGNSA. Written as DNA, the CDR3 is TGTGCCAGCAGCTTAGTAGTGGGAGCCCAAGATACGCAGTATTTT. The encoded protein is CASSLVVGAQDTQYF.

The rearrangement joins TRBV7-9 to TRBJ1-3; D unresolved. CDR3 length equals 13 residues. Germline V lookup: CDR1 SEHNR, CDR2 FQNEAQ (reference sequence). Trimming pared 8 bases from V and 4 bases from J, leaving 12 bases between. The CDR3 DNA is TGTGCCAGCTCCCAGGTCGCAGGAAACACCATATATTTT. Translated, it gives CASSQVAGNTIYF.

CDR3 region: CSASGTGVSYTF. The CDR3 DNA follows: TGCAGCGCCTCAGGGACAGGGGTCTCCTACACCTTC. The rearrangement uses TRBV29-1 and TRBJ1-2, with 10 bases fitting TRBD1. From germline, CDR1 is SQVTM and CDR2 ANQGSEA. This CDR3 is 12 amino acids long. Trimming cost V 7 bases and J 10 bases; bases outside gene matches: 9.

In nucleotides, the CDR3 is TGTGCCAGCAGCTCGAAAGGGACTTATTCCGAGCAGTACTTC. Encoded protein: CASSSKGTYSEQYF. V gene TRBV7-2 combines with J gene TRBJ2-7; the D gene is possibly TRBD2 (6 bases). Germline lookup yields CDR1 SGHTA and CDR2 FQGNSA. CDR3 length equals 14 residues. Trimming cost V 4 bases and J 6 bases, with 16 bases left between them.

This clone turned up a few times. The chain carries TRBV7-9 and TRBJ1-6, with a possible D match to TRBD1 (5 bases). This CDR3 spans 16 amino acids. Germline V gene sequence: CDR1 SEHNR, CDR2 FQNEAQ (reference sequence). Deletions cut 4 bases from V and 7 bases from J, with 17 bases between. The CDR3 sequence: CASSSKTVTRNSPLHF. The CDR3 DNA sequence: TGTGCCAGCAGCTCCAAGACAGTAACAAGGAATTCACCCCTCCACTTT. The whole variable domain, remainder taken from reference TRBV7-9 and TRBJ1-6, is DTGVSQNPRHKITKRGQNVTFRCDPISEHNRLYWYRQTLGQGPEFLTYFQNEAQLEKSRLLSDRFSAERPKGSFSTLEIQRTEQGDSAMYLCASSSKTVTRNSPLHFGNGTRLTVT.

This clone was seen more than once but under ten times. The rearrangement uses TRBV23-1 and TRBJ1-1, with a possible D match to TRBD1 (5 bases). TRBV23-1 has ORF status, its function being uncertain. Trimming removed 1 base at V and 1 base at J, with 16 bases between. CDR3 length: 17 residues. CDR3 in amino acids: CASSQLGAADSNTEAFF. CDR3 bases: TGCGCCAGCAGTCAATTAGGGGCAGCCGACTCGAACACTGAAGCTTTCTTT.

CDR3 region: CAWRELAGDYEQYF. The DNA of the CDR3 is TGTGCCTGGAGAGAGCTAGCGGGAGACTACGAGCAGTACTTC. This chain uses TRBV30 with TRBJ2-7; 10 bases align to TRBD2. Germline lookup yields CDR1 GTSNPN and CDR2 SVGIG (reference sequence). The CDR3 runs to 14 residues. V lost 3 bases to trimming and J lost 3 bases; unmatched junction nucleotides: 5.

The chain recombines TRBV2 with TRBJ2-2, with 11 bases that match TRBD1. This CDR3 has 15 amino acids. The V segment lost 6 bases and the J segment 5 bases; nucleotides outside the gene matches: 5. The germline CDR1 and CDR2 sequences are SNHLY and FYNNEI. This CDR3 reads CASRGRDRGTGELFF. The CDR3 coding sequence is TGTGCCAGCAGAGGCCGGGACAGGGGGACCGGGGAGCTGTTTTTT.

In DNA form, the CDR3 reads TGTGCCAGCAGTCCCGGGACAGCACTAACTCAGCCCCAGCATTTT. It codes for CASSPGTALTQPQHF. The genes are TRBV27 and TRBJ1-5, with 7 positions matching TRBD1. CDR1 is MNHEY and CDR2 is SMNVEV in the germline V gene (reference sequence). This CDR3 contains 15 residues. V lost 5 bases to trimming and J lost 6 bases; unmatched junction nucleotides: 10.

The chain is built from TRBV6-1 and TRBJ1-5; no firm D call. The V end lost 6 bases, the J end lost 2 bases, and 11 bases lay between the germline ends. Germline loops: CDR1 MNHNS, CDR2 SASEGT. CDR3 length equals 14 residues. CDR3 coding DNA: TGTGCCAGCAGAGGCGTTGAGGGCAATCAGCCCCAGCATTTT. Translated, it gives CASRGVEGNQPQHF.

The chain is built from TRBV29-1 and TRBJ2-1; no firm D call. The germline V gene has CDR1 SQVTM and CDR2 ANQGSEA. Trimming pared 5 bases from V and 6 bases from J, leaving 2 bases between. The CDR3 is made up of 9 amino acids. CDR3 protein: CSVSNEQFF. Written as DNA, the CDR3 is TGCAGCGTTAGCAATGAGCAGTTCTTC.

V is TRBV28 and J is TRBJ1-2, with D unresolved. This CDR3 has 15 amino acids. V shed 5 bases and J shed 5 bases, with 18 bases lying between them. Germline CDR1 is MDHEN and CDR2 is SYDVKM. CDR3 amino acids: CASSPGLGGVYGYTF. CDR3 DNA sequence: TGTGCCAGCAGTCCTGGACTGGGAGGTGTTTATGGCTACACCTTC.

V and J are TRBV5-4 and TRBJ2-3, with 9 bases lining up with TRBD2. The CDR3 totals 16 residues. Germline trimming cut 0 bases from V and 4 bases from J; bases unmatched to any gene: 6. Germline lookup yields CDR1 SGHNT and CDR2 YYREEE (reference sequence). The CDR3 is CASSLEWGTSSDTQYF. The CDR3 nucleotides read TGTGCCAGCAGCTTGGAGTGGGGGACTAGCTCAGATACGCAGTATTTT.

The chain couples TRBV27 to TRBJ2-5, with no clear D. The V end was cut by 5 bases, the J end by 9 bases, with 16 bases between. The germline CDR1 and CDR2 sequences are MNHEY and SMNVEV (reference sequence). The CDR3 is 13 amino acids. This CDR3 is CASSVLLRQAQYF. CDR3 nucleotides: TGTGCCAGCAGTGTTTTACTTAGGCAGGCCCAGTACTTC.

About this clone: Different DNA sequences within this sample yield the same CDR3. The chain employs TRBV30 and TRBJ2-7; D not resolved. The germline V gene encodes CDR1 GTSNPN and CDR2 SVGIG (reference sequence). This CDR3 has 12 amino acids. Trimming removed 2 bases from V and 4 bases from J, with 9 bases in between. CDR3 nucleotide sequence: TGTGCCTGGAGTCCCCAAGTGTACGAGCAGTACTTC. This encodes CAWSPQVYEQYF.

The gene calls are TRBV5-1 and TRBJ1-1; TRBD1 matches 7 bases. The CDR3 has 16 residues. Germline CDR1 SGHRS, CDR2 YFSETQ. The J segment lost 1 base and the V segment lost 4 bases, leaving 10 bases of the junction unmatched. CDR3 protein: CASSPGQVVSNTEAFF. The DNA for the CDR3 is TGCGCCAGCAGCCCAGGACAGGTAGTATCGAACACTGAAGCTTTCTTT.

The chain combines TRBV10-3 with TRBJ2-7, with D maybe TRBD1 (6 bases). V was pared by 6 bases and J by 0 bases, with 15 bases between. The CDR3 has 15 amino acids. Germline CDR1 and CDR2: ENHRY and SYGVKD. Written as DNA, the CDR3 is TGTGCCATCAGGGACCGGGACACTTACTCCTACGAGCAGTACTTC. Translation gives CAIRDRDTYSYEQYF.

The V call is TRBV5-1, the J call TRBJ1-2, with D tentatively TRBD1 (6 bases). CDR1 and CDR2 from the germline V gene are SGHRS and YFSETQ. The ends were cut back, 1 base at V and 8 bases at J, with 9 bases in the middle. This CDR3 contains 12 residues. The CDR3 reads CASSLQGNGYTF. The CDR3 DNA reads as TGCGCCAGCAGCTTGCAGGGGAACGGCTACACCTTC.